The rows below give T cell receptor beta chains drawn from one sample of a study of spatial heterogeneity in lung cancer. Each CDR3 protein is one row after TCRdb ran MiXCR on the 5' RACE reads. The data show 15,000 to 20,000 distinct CDR3 sequences, roughly 6% seen once. The sample in question was PBMCs, obtained at follow-up. The receptor source for this set is a male donor with early-stage non-small cell lung cancer. Both conserved end residues are part of each CDR3.

v_gene	CDR3aa
TRBV10-1	CASSGTSGVNEQFF
TRBV19	CASSIGNQPQHF
TRBV7-9	CASTGWDSQETQYF
TRBV7-8	CASSSLAGGFPGELFF
TRBV21-1	CASSHLRDRERLSYGYTF
TRBV28	CASSLGGENQPQHF
TRBV21-1	CASSTLPGQGPTDTQYF
TRBV6-5	CASSYSGANVLTF
TRBV12-3/TRBV12-4	CASSSEDRLAFF
TRBV15	CATSRVADTQYF
TRBV28	CASRTGQGLAGNNEQFF
TRBV7-3	CASSLRDGTDTQYF
TRBV9	CASSGGSSGTGELFF
TRBV25-1	CASSYVYEQYF
TRBV6-5	CASSYSATPGYGYTF
TRBV19	CASTTIGGSSYNEQFF
TRBV19	CASHIGGAQGAYTEAFF
TRBV14	CASSPQGYGELFF
TRBV6-5	CASRSGLADTQYF
TRBV10-3	CAISEKEAGQETQYF
TRBV7-6	CAHRRLADYEQYF
TRBV7-2	CASSLAGIYGYTF
TRBV4-1	CASSQGLAGGEETQYF
TRBV10-3	CASSDYREQYF
TRBV4-1	CASSQEMTGEATDTQYF
TRBV7-3	CGTSRDTDTQYF
TRBV7-8	CASSFGRGTQYF
TRBV6-4	CASQQGLGTGELFF
TRBV6-6	CASRPRRDRSNTEAFF
TRBV7-2	CASSSGTGGVWTGELFF
TRBV6-6	CATAPGQGVNEQFF
TRBV12-3/TRBV12-4	CASSRTSGSYEQYF
TRBV28	CASSSGQDSYEQYF
TRBV19	CASMAEGQFNTGELFF
TRBV11-2	CASNRLLGGRFTQYF
TRBV4-3	CASSQAGQALTDTQYF
TRBV10-3	CAISPGQGAQEKLFF
TRBV6-5	CASIREEGTEAFF
TRBV11-2	CASSWAGLDGYTF
TRBV4-1	CASSPQRGTSYETQYF
TRBV7-8	CASSSNRGLETQYF
TRBV12-3/TRBV12-4	CASSPPGNTIYF
TRBV4-3	CASSQGQGRSYEQYF
TRBV10-1	CASSEVGQSSEFF
TRBV28	CASSLSPDRYFYNEQFF
TRBV6-2/TRBV6-3	CASSYNPSGSTDTQYF
TRBV7-2	CASSWAEPSYEQYF
TRBV28	CASTTRGEQFF
TRBV7-6	CASSFSSGTDTQYF
TRBV7-2	CASSAWGLAGEETQYF
TRBV18	CASSPRLAGPDEQFF
TRBV24-1	CATSDRDRGAYNEQFF
TRBV20-1	CSVGQSYEQYF
TRBV28	CASRGQGAYEQYF